This TCR beta chain appears in the sequencing data of a study of CD8+ T cells in alopecia areata. About the study: Tofacitinib administration to treated patients was oral, at 5 to 10 mg twice daily.

The germline gives CDR1 SQVTM, CDR2 ANQGSEA. V dropped 4 bases and J dropped 4 bases, with 16 bases sitting between them. The CDR3 extends over 14 amino acids. Study-wide findings and caveats: Lesional scalp displayed greater clonality than normal scalp, most notably in alopecia totalis/universalis.

On this clone itself: Its antigen remains unknown.

RNA extraction and reverse transcription yielded cDNA as sequencing template. Generated by immunoSEQ multiplex PCR, the TCRdb table keeps only in-frame clones and is missing some. Of hundreds of thousands of clones listed, around 62% were seen once; the top ten hold around 0.44%. The chain couples TRBV29-1 to TRBJ1-1; D remains ambiguous. The specimen comprised CD4+ T cells sorted from blood, sampled at week 0. This receptor was taken from a human donor with alopecia areata. The CDR3 spells CSVAPGRLGTEAFF. The CDR3 nucleotides are TGCAGCGTTGCACCTGGACGGCTGGGCACTGAAGCTTTCTTT.